Sequencing of this T cell receptor (beta chain) was carried out in a study of metastatic and nonmetastatic thyroid tumors. Study-level background: Comparison of repertoires was carried out across blood and tumor or nodule tissue from malignant and benign thyroid patients.

Overall study findings and caveats: TCR beta diversity was reportedly significantly higher in malignant thyroid tumors than benign nodules, in blood and tumor.

Treatment of any kind had been given to no patient before thyroid surgery. Original data processing: A classifier of distant metastasis in papillary thyroid cancer was built from CDR3 differences (across clinicopathological groups). TCRdb ran MiXCR on the PCR reads. These V and J calls rely on TCRdb rather than the paper's analysis. Seen here are 35,000 to 45,000 clones, roughly an eighth observed once, and the top ten hold 7% to 9.5%. This clone was seen at least ten times. Its antigen is unidentified. Trimming cost V 3 bases and J 2 bases, with 8 bases left between them. The germline V gene encodes CDR1 LNHDA and CDR2 SQIVND (reference sequence). The CDR3 has 13 amino acids.

The rearrangement links TRBV19 to TRBJ2-7; D ambiguous. This TCR came from a male donor with papillary thyroid cancer or a benign thyroid nodule (not recorded which). Some clones in this sample may be carry-over from other donors' samples. Sequenced sample: blood. For the CDR3, the DNA is TGTGCCAGTAGTATGGGCCCTACCTACGAGCAGTACTTC. It specifies CASSMGPTYEQYF. The full variable domain, its missing parts supplied by reference TRBV19 and TRBJ2-7, is DGGITQSPKYLFRKEGQNVTLSCEQNLNHDAMYWYRQDPGQGLRLIYYSQIVNDFQKGDIAEGYSVSREKKESFPLTVTSAQKNPTAFYLCASSMGPTYEQYFGPGTRLTVT.